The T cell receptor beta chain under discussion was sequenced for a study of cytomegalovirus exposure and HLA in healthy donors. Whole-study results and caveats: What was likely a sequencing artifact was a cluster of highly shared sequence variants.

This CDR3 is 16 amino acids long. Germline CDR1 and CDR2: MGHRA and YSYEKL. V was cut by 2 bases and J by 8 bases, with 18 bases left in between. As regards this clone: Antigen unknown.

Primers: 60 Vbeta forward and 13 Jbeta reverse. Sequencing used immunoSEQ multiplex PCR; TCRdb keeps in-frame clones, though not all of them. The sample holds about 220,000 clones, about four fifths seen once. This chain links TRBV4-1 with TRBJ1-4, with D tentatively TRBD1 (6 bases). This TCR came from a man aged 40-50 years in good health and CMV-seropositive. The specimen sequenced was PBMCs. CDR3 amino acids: CASSQSIGGGREKLFF. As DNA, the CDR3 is TGCGCCAGCAGCCAATCCATAGGGGGGGGCCGCGAAAAACTGTTTTTT.